The 28 T cell receptor beta chains listed next were all sequenced from one sample in a study of blood T cell repertoires in COVID-19. Measured with immunoSEQ multiplex PCR; TCRdb has only the in-frame clones, and not every one. The data hold some 200,000 clones, with approximately 81% observed a single time. Sequencing was done on a sample of PBMCs or T cells enriched from blood (not recorded which). The receptors were sampled from a woman aged 45-65 years with acute COVID-19.

The chain carries TRBV6-5 and TRBJ2-7; 11 bases align to TRBD2. The length of the CDR3 is 15 residues. CDR1 MNHEY and CDR2 SVGAGI come from the germline V gene. After removal of 6 bases from V and 4 bases from J, the junction contained 8 bases not matched to a gene. CDR3 residues: CASRPSGRTRYEQYF. The CDR3 coding sequence is TGTGCCAGCAGACCTAGCGGGAGGACCAGATACGAGCAGTACTTC.

V gene TRBV7-9 combines with J gene TRBJ2-1, with D perhaps TRBD1 (6 bases). V lost 10 bases and J lost 4, with 17 bases in between. In germline, CDR1 is SEHNR, CDR2 FQNEAQ (reference sequence). This CDR3 comprises 14 residues. The DNA for the CDR3 is TGTGCCACCAACGACAGGAGAAATTACAATGAGCAGTTCTTC. Its protein product is CATNDRRNYNEQFF.

The CDR3 DNA sequence: TGTGCCAGCAGCCAGTCGGAGACCCAGTACTTC. Its protein product is CASSQSETQYF. The rearrangement uses TRBV3-1 (or the pseudogene TRBV3-2) and TRBJ2-5, with D uncertain. The germline V and J ends were trimmed by 3 bases and 5 bases, with 4 bases remaining between them. The V gene's germline CDR1 is LGHDT and CDR2 YNNKEL (reference sequence). This CDR3 spans 11 amino acids.

The chain couples TRBV6-5 to TRBJ2-3; D uncertain. V was clipped by 3 bases and J by 8 bases, with 12 bases between them. Germline lookup yields CDR1 MNHEY and CDR2 SVGAGI. This CDR3 region has 13 residues. The CDR3 DNA is TGTGCCAGCAGTTATACCACCTCGGGTACGCAGTATTTT. Translating it yields CASSYTTSGTQYF.

CDR3 loop: CASSFLAGARSYEQYF. The DNA of the CDR3 is TGTGCCAGCAGTTTTCTAGCGGGCGCAAGATCCTACGAGCAGTACTTC. The rearrangement links TRBV27 to TRBJ2-7, with 8 bases fitting TRBD2. Looked up from germline, CDR1 is MNHEY and CDR2 is SMNVEV (reference sequence). The CDR3 totals 16 residues. The V segment lost 3 bases and the J segment 1 base; nucleotides outside the gene matches: 8.

The DNA for the CDR3 is TGTGCCAGTAGTGCAACCTGGGCAGGCGGCTACACCTTC. It is translated as CASSATWAGGYTF. The chain couples TRBV19 to TRBJ1-2, with D hard to call. Germline V lookup: CDR1 LNHDA, CDR2 SQIVND (reference sequence). Trimming left V 5 bases short and J 8 bases short, with 15 bases between. The CDR3 has 13 amino acids.

The chain couples TRBV5-6 to TRBJ1-1, with TRBD1 identical over 10 bases. V lost 3 bases to trimming and J lost 3 bases; unmatched junction nucleotides: 2. Germline values: CDR1 SGHDT, CDR2 YYEEEE. The CDR3 spans 14 residues. The CDR3 loop reads CASSSDRGDTEAFF. The CDR3 DNA reads TGTGCCAGCAGCTCGGACAGGGGGGACACTGAAGCTTTCTTT.

The rearrangement uses TRBV4-2 and TRBJ1-1; possible D gene TRBD1, 5 bases. Germline V gene data show CDR1 as LGHNA and CDR2 as YNFKEQ. Trimming removed 0 bases from V and 0 bases from J, with 11 bases in between. There are 16 residues in the CDR3. This CDR3 is CASSQDGAGLNTEAFF. The CDR3 nucleotides read TGTGCCAGCAGCCAAGATGGGGCGGGGCTGAACACTGAAGCTTTCTTT.

J is TRBJ1-2 and V is TRBV2; perhaps TRBD1 as D (5 bases). This CDR3 is built from 12 residues. Trimming removed 6 bases at V and 3 bases at J, with 8 bases between. From germline, CDR1 is SNHLY and CDR2 FYNNEI. In DNA form, the CDR3 reads TGTGCCAGCAGCAGGGCCGACTATGGCTACACCTTC. It yields the protein CASSRADYGYTF.

This sequence joins TRBV27 and TRBJ2-2; 7 bases line up with TRBD1. V lost 4 bases, J lost 5 bases, and 7 bases stayed unmatched. Germline CDR1 is MNHEY and CDR2 is SMNVEV (reference sequence). The CDR3 is made up of 15 amino acids. The CDR3 DNA reads TGTGCCAGCAGTTCACCGGGACAGCGAACCGGGGAGCTGTTTTTT. This gives the protein CASSSPGQRTGELFF.

This rearrangement joins TRBV28 to TRBJ1-2; TRBD1 aligns across 8 bases. The ends lost 5 bases at V and 10 bases at J; junction bases unmatched: 15. Germline assignment: CDR1 MDHEN and CDR2 SYDVKM. This CDR3 comprises 15 residues. The CDR3 is CASSTLSGQELHYTF. The CDR3 DNA sequence: TGTGCCAGCAGTACGCTATCGGGACAGGAGTTACACTACACCTTC.

The gene calls are TRBV19 and TRBJ2-7; weak D call: TRBD1 (6 bases). Between the trimmed V and J ends, which lost 0 bases and 0 bases, there was a span of 9 bases. This CDR3 contains 15 residues. In germline, CDR1 is LNHDA, CDR2 SQIVND (reference sequence). In DNA, the CDR3 is TGTGCCAGTAGTATAGAGGTGGGGGCCTCCTACGAGCAGTACTTC. Its translation: CASSIEVGASYEQYF.

V is TRBV29-1 and J is TRBJ1-2; 7 nucleotides match TRBD1. The V and J ends lost 1 base and 8 bases, in that order; junction bases with no gene match: 16. CDR1 and CDR2 from the germline V gene are SQVTM and ANQGSEA. CDR3 size: 16 residues. CDR3 amino acids: CSVEVANPGQSKGYTF. In DNA, the CDR3 is TGCAGCGTTGAAGTCGCGAACCCGGGACAGTCAAAAGGCTACACCTTC.

The chain links TRBV19 to TRBJ1-6; D uncertain. Trimming pared 6 bases from V and 7 bases from J, leaving 16 bases between. CDR1 is LNHDA, CDR2 SQIVND, per germline (reference sequence). The length of the CDR3 is 15 residues. The CDR3 DNA sequence: TGTGCCAGTAGAGAAGCCGGGATACTAAATTCACCCCTCCACTTT. It codes for CASREAGILNSPLHF.

This chain links TRBV12-3 or TRBV12-4 with TRBJ2-3, with TRBD2 identical over 11 bases. After removal of 3 bases from V and 15 bases from J, the junction contained 5 bases not matched to a gene. The CDR3 consists of 12 residues. Here the CDR3 DNA reads TGTGCCAGCAGTTTGGGACTAGCGGAAGTTTATTTT. Protein: CASSLGLAEVYF.

The chain couples TRBV7-9 to TRBJ2-1, with TRBD1 identical over 8 bases. V was pared by 1 base and J by 10 bases, with 3 bases of the junction left unmatched. CDR3 size: 13 residues. Germline CDR1 reads SEHNR; CDR2 reads FQNEAQ (reference sequence). This CDR3 reads CASSLERTGEQFF. The CDR3 region has the DNA TGTGCCAGCAGCTTAGAGCGGACAGGGGAGCAGTTCTTC. The full variable domain, completed using reference TRBV7-9 and TRBJ2-1, is DTGVSQNPRHKITKRGQNVTFRCDPISEHNRLYWYRQTLGQGPEFLTYFQNEAQLEKSRLLSDRFSAERPKGSFSTLEIQRTEQGDSAMYLCASSLERTGEQFFGPGTRLTVL.

This clone has only a few counts. V and J are TRBV29-1 and TRBJ1-5; possibly TRBD1 for D (6 bases). The CDR3 is 13 residues long. The germline gives CDR1 SQVTM, CDR2 ANQGSEA. Trimming left V 4 bases short and J 4 bases short, with 11 bases between. CDR3 bases: TGCAGCGTTGTGGGGGACACAAATCAGCCCCAGCATTTT. It is translated as CSVVGDTNQPQHF.

This rearrangement joins TRBV5-1 to TRBJ1-5, with D unclear. This CDR3 comprises 15 residues. V was trimmed by 0 bases and J by 0 bases, leaving 7 bases between them. Germline V lookup: CDR1 SGHRS, CDR2 YFSETQ. The CDR3 DNA sequence: TGCGCCAGCAGCTTGGGAGCTATTAGCAATCAGCCCCAGCATTTT. Encoded protein: CASSLGAISNQPQHF.

The V and J genes are TRBV15 and TRBJ2-2; TRBD2 is a possible D gene (5 bases). From germline, CDR1 is LNHNV and CDR2 YYDKDF (reference sequence). The V end lost 8 bases, the J end lost 2 bases, and 18 bases lay between the germline ends. This CDR3 region has 16 residues. The CDR3 DNA is TGTGCCACCGATTGGAAAGTAGGAGGAAACACCGGGGAGCTGTTTTTT. Translation gives CATDWKVGGNTGELFF.

V usage is TRBV28 and J usage is TRBJ1-4, with TRBD1 matching 9 bases. Germline V gives CDR1 MDHEN, CDR2 SYDVKM. This CDR3 is 15 amino acids long. V trimming: 5 bases; J trimming: 5 bases; junction bases outside the gene matches: 6. The CDR3 loop is CASSGGDRANEKLFF. In DNA, the CDR3 is TGTGCCAGCAGTGGGGGGGACAGGGCCAATGAAAAACTGTTTTTT.

The gene calls are TRBV9 and TRBJ2-4; D is possibly TRBD2 (6 bases). Germline CDR1 SGDLS, CDR2 YYNGEE. CDR3 length: 17 amino acids. The germline V and J ends were trimmed by 4 bases and 0 bases, with 17 bases remaining between them. The CDR3 protein is CASSPPGGNLAKNIQYF. DNA of the CDR3: TGTGCCAGCAGCCCTCCCGGAGGGAATCTAGCCAAAAACATTCAGTACTTC. Full variable domain (missing parts from reference TRBV9 and TRBJ2-4): DSGVTQTPKHLITATGQRVTLRCSPRSGDLSVYWYQQSLDQGLQFLIQYYNGEERAKGNILERFSAQQFPDLHSELNLSSLELGDSALYFCASSPPGGNLAKNIQYFGAGTRLSVL.

The rearrangement uses TRBV27 and TRBJ1-4, with 9 bases lining up with TRBD1. Losses at the gene ends were 6 bases for V and 2 bases for J; bases not matched to a gene: 13. The germline CDR1 and CDR2 sequences are MNHEY and SMNVEV (reference sequence). The CDR3 totals 18 residues. In nucleotides, the CDR3 is TGTGCCAGCAGACCAACCATCGGGACAGGGAGGACTAATGAAAAACTGTTTTTT. The encoded protein is CASRPTIGTGRTNEKLFF.

This CDR3 is CASSSGGVGNTIYF. The CDR3, as DNA: TGTGCCAGCAGTTCAGGGGGCGTGGGAAACACCATATATTTT. The genes are TRBV6-5 and TRBJ1-3, with TRBD1 identical over 8 bases. Losses at the gene ends were 4 bases for V and 4 bases for J; bases not matched to a gene: 3. CDR3 size: 14 residues. The germline CDR1 and CDR2 sequences are MNHEY and SVGAGI.

The CDR3 spells CASSTGTVYEQYF. CDR3 nucleotide sequence: TGTGCCAGCAGTACCGGGACAGTCTACGAGCAGTACTTC. The chain is built from TRBV6-5 and TRBJ2-7; TRBD1 matches at 7 bases. This CDR3 has 13 amino acids. Germline V gene data show CDR1 as MNHEY and CDR2 as SVGAGI. The V and J ends lost 5 bases and 3 bases, in that order; junction bases with no gene match: 4.

With respect to this clone: Other DNA sequences from this sample encode an identical CDR3 as well. The genes are TRBV24-1 and TRBJ1-5, with D perhaps TRBD1 (6 bases). The length of the CDR3 is 14 residues. Germline CDR1 KGHDR, CDR2 SFDVKD. Trimming cost V 4 bases and J 7 bases, with 13 bases left between them. The CDR3 loop is CATSETGFGQPQHF. In DNA, the CDR3 is TGTGCCACCAGTGAAACAGGGTTTGGGCAGCCCCAGCATTTT.

This clone was detected once. The rearrangement uses TRBV9 and TRBJ2-5; a weak D match, TRBD1 (6 bases). Germline V gene lookup returns CDR1 SGDLS and CDR2 YYNGEE. V lost 4 bases to trimming and J lost 1 base, with 11 bases between them. CDR3 length equals 14 residues. The CDR3 coding sequence is TGTGCCAGCAGCCGTACAGGGCTCCAAGAGACCCAGTACTTC. This sequence encodes CASSRTGLQETQYF.

This clone was seen once. V and J are TRBV28 and TRBJ1-2; the D is unclear. Germline CDR1 and CDR2: MDHEN and SYDVKM. V was clipped by 6 bases and J by 0 bases, with 8 bases between them. This CDR3 spans 13 amino acids. As DNA, the CDR3 is TGTGCCAGCAGACAAAATGCTAACTATGGCTACACCTTC. Translation: CASRQNANYGYTF.

The chain has TRBV3-1 (or the pseudogene TRBV3-2) and TRBJ1-1; 7 bases agree with TRBD1. The CDR3 is made up of 13 amino acids. The germline CDR1 and CDR2 sequences are LGHDT and YNNKEL (reference sequence). V gave up 4 bases and J gave up 10 bases; unmatched junction bases: 9. The CDR3 loop is CASSPNPQGGAFF. The CDR3 DNA is TGTGCCAGCAGCCCAAATCCGCAGGGGGGAGCTTTCTTT.